The 10 T cell receptor beta chains given below trace back to one sample, sequenced in a study of cytomegalovirus exposure and HLA in healthy donors. Amplification used 60 Vbeta primers and 13 Jbeta primers. Repertoires were generated with immunoSEQ multiplex PCR, while TCRdb's copy carries only in-frame clones and drops some. The sample table includes approximately 110,000 clones. Specimen: PBMCs. These receptors were obtained from a man aged 25-45 years in good health and CMV-seronegative.

The V call is TRBV7-9, the J call TRBJ2-5; 9 positions match TRBD1. CDR3 length: 17 amino acids. Germline CDR1 is SEHNR and CDR2 is FQNEAQ (reference sequence). With 7 bases clipped from V and 2 bases from J, the junction kept 14 bases outside the gene matches. Here the CDR3 DNA reads TGTGCCAGCACCCCCCCCGGACAGGGGTATCAGCAAGAGACCCAGTACTTC. Its protein product is CASTPPGQGYQQETQYF. Looking up the rest from reference TRBV7-9 and TRBJ2-5 gives the full variable domain: DTGVSQNPRHKITKRGQNVTFRCDPISEHNRLYWYRQTLGQGPEFLTYFQNEAQLEKSRLLSDRFSAERPKGSFSTLEIQRTEQGDSAMYLCASTPPGQGYQQETQYFGPGTRLLVL.

The V and J genes are TRBV11-3 and TRBJ2-3, with unresolved D. Deletions cut 4 bases from V and 0 bases from J, with 8 bases between. This CDR3 comprises 14 residues. Germline V gene lookup returns CDR1 SGHNT and CDR2 YENEEA. CDR3: CASSSTPSTDTQYF. The CDR3 DNA reads TGTGCCAGCAGCTCGACTCCTAGCACAGATACGCAGTATTTT.

As for this clone: Because the CDR3's place on the DNA is in doubt, the DNA is left out and the CDR3 is given as listed by TCRdb. This chain connects TRBV6-1 to TRBJ2-5; no DNA check was done on the table's D call, TRBD2. The CDR3 adds up to 14 amino acids, both ends counted. Germline V gene sequence: CDR1 MNHNS, CDR2 SASEGT. CDR3 residues: CASGEVLLSYEQYF.

The J gene is TRBJ2-7, the V gene TRBV28; 9 bases map to TRBD2. V shed 6 bases and J 0 bases; nucleotides not matched to a gene: 6. There are 15 residues in the CDR3. Germline CDR1 is MDHEN and CDR2 is SYDVKM. This CDR3 reads CASSRRLAASYEQYF. In DNA form, the CDR3 reads TGTGCCAGCAGCCGACGACTAGCGGCCTCCTACGAGCAGTACTTC.

This chain links TRBV5-1 with TRBJ2-3; TRBD2 agrees at 11 bases. J was trimmed by 0 bases and V by 3 bases; bases with no gene match: 6. The CDR3 length is 17 residues. Germline assignment: CDR1 SGHRS and CDR2 YFSETQ. The CDR3 nucleotides read TGCGCCAGCAGCTACCAGACTAGCGGGATGAGCACAGATACGCAGTATTTT. It codes for CASSYQTSGMSTDTQYF.

The rearrangement uses TRBV7-3 and TRBJ2-3; possibly TRBD1 for D (5 bases). The V gene lost 2 bases and the J gene lost 2 bases, with 8 bases spanning the gap. CDR3 length: 14 amino acids. Germline CDR1 and CDR2: SGHTA and FQGTGA. The CDR3 loop is CASSLDRITDTQYF. The CDR3, as DNA: TGTGCCAGCAGCTTAGACAGAATCACAGATACGCAGTATTTT.

This chain uses TRBV7-3 with TRBJ2-2; 13 bases are shared with TRBD2. V was pared by 2 bases and J by 5 bases, with 8 bases of the junction left unmatched. The length of the CDR3 is 18 residues. Germline CDR1 and CDR2: SGHTA and FQGTGA. The CDR3 region has the DNA TGTGCCAGCAGCTTAGGGCTCGGACTAGCGGGAGAAACCGGGGAGCTGTTTTTT. Translated, it gives CASSLGLGLAGETGELFF.

The chain employs TRBV19 and TRBJ1-1, with D possibly TRBD1 on 5 matching bases. The CDR3 extends over 16 amino acids. CDR1 LNHDA and CDR2 SQIVND come from the germline V gene (reference sequence). V dropped 4 bases and J dropped 2 bases, with 17 bases sitting between them. The DNA of the CDR3 is TGTGCCAGTAGTAGAGTCCTGATAGGGGATAACACTGAAGCTTTCTTT. Residues: CASSRVLIGDNTEAFF. The entire variable domain, with the rest obtained from reference TRBV19 and TRBJ1-1, is as follows: DGGITQSPKYLFRKEGQNVTLSCEQNLNHDAMYWYRQDPGQGLRLIYYSQIVNDFQKGDIAEGYSVSREKKESFPLTVTSAQKNPTAFYLCASSRVLIGDNTEAFFGQGTRLTVV.

The V and J genes are TRBV5-4 and TRBJ2-1; 8 bases align to TRBD1. This CDR3 is 15 amino acids long. Germline values: CDR1 SGHNT, CDR2 YYREEE (reference sequence). Losses at the gene ends were 4 bases for V and 6 bases for J; bases not matched to a gene: 9. DNA for the CDR3: TGTGCCAGCAGCCTGGTGGGACAGGTCGGCAATGAGCAGTTCTTC. Amino acid sequence: CASSLVGQVGNEQFF.

The V and J genes are TRBV29-1 and TRBJ1-5; maybe TRBD1 (6 bases). CDR3 size: 14 residues. V was shortened by 4 bases and J by 2 bases, with 12 bases between the two germline ends. Germline CDR1 is SQVTM and CDR2 is ANQGSEA. The CDR3 coding sequence is TGCAGCGTTGTCCCGGGGGGCGGCAATCAGCCCCAGCATTTT. It is translated as CSVVPGGGNQPQHF.